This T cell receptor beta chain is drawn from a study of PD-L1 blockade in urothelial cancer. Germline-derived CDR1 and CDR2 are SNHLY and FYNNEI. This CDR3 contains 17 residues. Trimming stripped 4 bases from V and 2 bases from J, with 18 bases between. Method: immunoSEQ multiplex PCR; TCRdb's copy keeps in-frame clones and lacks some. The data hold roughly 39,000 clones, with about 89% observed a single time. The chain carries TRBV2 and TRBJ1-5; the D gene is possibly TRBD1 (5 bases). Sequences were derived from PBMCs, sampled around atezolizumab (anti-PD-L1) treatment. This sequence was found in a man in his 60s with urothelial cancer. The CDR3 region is CASSGEDLGPGNQPQHF. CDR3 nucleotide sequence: TGTGCCAGCAGTGGAGAGGATCTGGGGCCGGGCAATCAGCCCCAGCATTTT.